The clone carrying this TCR beta chain has a single count. Its antigen is not known. The data stem from a study of T cell responses to AZD1222 COVID-19 vaccine. General study points: None of the repertoires were sampled until the peak T cell response had passed. Distributed over spike, vaccine-associated CD4 TCRs predominated at 160-218 and 743-854. Nearly half of spike-specific TCRs reportedly go after variant regions that carry no mutations. Donor demographics were predominantly white British with a female majority; clonal diversity may be underestimated.

Per germline, CDR1 SNHLY and CDR2 FYNNEI. The V end was cut by 5 bases, the J end by 4 bases, with 14 bases between. CDR3 length equals 15 residues. Repertoires were generated with immunoSEQ multiplex PCR, while TCRdb's copy carries only in-frame clones and drops some. The sample holds 130,000 to 150,000 clones, around 88% seen once. The source is an adult in good health. The rearrangement links TRBV2 to TRBJ1-4; D remains ambiguous. Material: peripheral blood, obtained on day 0 of MenACWY control vaccination. This CDR3 is CASSTSLRRNEKLFF. DNA for the CDR3: TGTGCCAGCAGTACTTCCCTCCGTCGTAATGAAAAACTGTTTTTT.